The entry that follows covers one TCR beta chain sequence. Its antigen is unknown. Per-base quality was not reported, and no clone a single base away is much larger than it. Genomic DNA was isolated from the sorted cells so that the TCRbeta CDR3 region could be sequenced. TCRbeta CDR3 regions were sequenced using the immunoSEQ Assay. TCRdb retrieved this table from immuneACCESS and kept in-frame rearrangements only. Not all clones are present; in checked studies, unresolved V genes account for under half, and no reason is known for the remainder. The sample has over 70,000 clones on record, roughly 91% of them singletons. The ten top clones hold around an eighth of the sample. The sample originates from a study of OX40 agonist ivuxolimab in advanced cancers. Notes on the research overall: Ivuxolimab was an agonistic, fully human IgG2 monoclonal antibody directed against OX40 (CD134), a costimulatory receptor. Intravenous ivuxolimab was administered to patients every 2 weeks at six dose levels: 0.01, 0.1, 0.3, 1.5, 3 and 10 mg/kg. Of the roughly 50 dose-escalation patients, hepatocellular carcinoma was present in roughly 19, melanoma in approximately 15, renal cell carcinoma in 9 and head and neck cancer in 9. A male proportion of 70% to 90% and a mean age of 60 years, ranging from 23 to 79, were recorded for the dose-escalation cohort. Prior anti-PD-1, anti-PD-L1 or anti-CTLA-4 therapy was permitted, and checkpoint inhibitors had been received by roughly two fifths of dose-escalation patients. Partial responses occurred in three dose-escalation patients: two with cutaneous melanoma and one with hepatocellular carcinoma. The point of sequencing TCRbeta in the periphery was to test whether ivuxolimab changed TCR sequence diversity and drove clonal T-cell expansion. The monotherapy dose-escalation portion (N of about 49 patients) of the phase I ivuxolimab trial is reported in the paper.

The CDR3 runs 15 residues from the cysteine to the phenylalanine. CDR3 DNA only is kept here, 45 bases in frame from base 1. Via the germline V gene (reference sequence), CDR1 is PRHDT and CDR2 FYEKMQ. Deletion took 3 bases off V and 3 bases off J, with a span of 15 bases between the germline ends. Study-wide conclusions, independent of this receptor: After ivuxolimab, CD8+ T cells had more expanded clones than CD4+ T cells on average. At doses of 0.1 to 3.0 mg/kg, clonal expansion of both CD4+ and CD8+ blood T cells was observed from baseline to week 6. The antigen specificity of the peripheral T cells that underwent clonal expansion was not determined. Low levels of normalized T-cell clonal expansion were also seen in some patients who did not respond. In partial responders in the 0.1-3.0 mg/kg groups, normalized peripheral clonal expansion was found to be among the lowest, especially among CD8+ T cells.

Patients with autoimmune disease history or receiving systemic immunosuppression were excluded from the trial. Peripheral blood for TCR sequencing was collected from all dose cohorts at baseline, on cycle 4 day 1, and on cycle 7 day 1. Samples came from an open-label, multicenter, first-in-human phase I dose-escalation trial of ivuxolimab. Adults with locally advanced or metastatic melanoma, renal cell, hepatocellular, or head and neck squamous cell carcinoma were enrolled in the trial. CD4+ and CD8+ T cells were sorted separately from peripheral blood before TCR sequencing. This receptor was obtained from an adult with an advanced solid tumor such as melanoma, head and neck, liver or kidney cancer. Here the chain combines TRBV13 and TRBJ2-7, with a weak D call of TRBD2 (6 bases match). The source was CD4+ or CD8+ T cells sorted from blood, collected in a trial of the OX40 agonist ivuxolimab. The nucleotide sequence is given as TGTGCCAGCAGCTTCGGCGGGGAAATCCTCTACGAGCAGTACTTC. This sequence encodes CASSFGGEILYEQYF.